The 5 T cell receptor beta chains below all came from one sample that was sequenced in a study of identical twins. TCRdb passed the 5' RACE reads through MiXCR, listing each CDR3 protein once. The top ten clones hold approximately 2.9% of a sample with hundreds of thousands of distinct CDR3 sequences, about 24% of them seen once. The sample was also reused in another study, on T cells expressing NK-cell markers.

Sequences were obtained from CD4+ T cells sorted from blood. The receptors derive from a woman younger than 35 in good health.

This clonotype was counted between two and nine times. This chain uses TRBV12-5 with TRBJ1-5; weak D call: TRBD1 (5 bases). The length of the CDR3 is 15 residues. V was clipped by 2 bases and J by 0 bases, with 8 bases between them. Germline CDR1 and CDR2: LGHNT and FRNRAP. CDR3 in amino acids: CASGLPQGSNQPQHF. Written as DNA, the CDR3 is TGTGCTAGTGGTTTGCCTCAGGGTAGCAATCAGCCCCAGCATTTT. The whole variable domain, filled in from reference TRBV12-5 and TRBJ1-5, reads DARVTQTPRHKVTEMGQEVTMRCQPILGHNTVFWYRQTMMQGLELLAYFRNRAPLDDSGMPKDRFSAEMPDATLATLKIQPSEPRDSAVYFCASGLPQGSNQPQHFGDGTRLSIL.

This clonotype was observed a handful of times. The chain carries TRBV27 and TRBJ2-1, with D unresolved. The CDR3 consists of 13 residues. V was clipped by 3 bases and J by 7 bases, with 10 bases between them. CDR1 MNHEY and CDR2 SMNVEV come from the germline V gene (reference sequence). CDR3 in DNA: TGTGCCAGCAGTTTCTACGCGCAGAATGAGCAGTTCTTC. Its translation: CASSFYAQNEQFF.

This sequence joins TRBV6-5 and TRBJ1-1; D gene ambiguous. The germline CDR1 and CDR2 sequences are MNHEY and SVGAGI. Trimming removed 0 bases at V and 8 bases at J, with 10 bases between. The CDR3 loop spans 13 amino acids. The DNA for the CDR3 is TGTGCCAGCAGTTACTCGATCTGGTCCGAAGCTTTCTTT. It specifies CASSYSIWSEAFF.

Only a few counts were recorded for this clonotype. This chain connects TRBV11-3 to TRBJ1-2; no reliable D call. Germline CDR1 is SGHNT and CDR2 is YENEEA. Trimming took off 5 bases at V and 2 bases at J, with 15 bases between the two ends. The CDR3 sequence is 15 residues long. Here the CDR3 reads CASSAGLLGNYGYTF. In DNA form, the CDR3 reads TGTGCCAGCAGCGCCGGGCTTCTCGGAAACTATGGCTACACCTTC. The entire variable domain, with the rest obtained from reference TRBV11-3 and TRBJ1-2, is as follows: EAGVVQSPRYKIIEKKQPVAFWCNPISGHNTLYWYLQNLGQGPELLIRYENEEAVDDSQLPKDRFSAERLKGVDSTLKIQPAELGDSAVYLCASSAGLLGNYGYTFGSGTRLTVV.

The chain combines TRBV7-2 with TRBJ2-5, with D tentatively TRBD1 (6 bases). The CDR3 is 15 amino acids. Per the germline V gene, CDR1 is SGHTA and CDR2 is FQGNSA. Trimming left V 3 bases short and J 1 base short, with 12 bases between. The CDR3 region is CASSFSGAIQETQYF. CDR3 in DNA: TGTGCCAGCAGCTTTTCAGGGGCGATCCAAGAGACCCAGTACTTC. Full variable domain (rest looked up from reference TRBV7-2 and TRBJ2-5): GAGVSQSPSNKVTEKGKDVELRCDPISGHTALYWYRQSLGQGLEFLIYFQGNSAPDKSGLPSDRFSAERTGGSVSTLTIQRTQQEDSAVYLCASSFSGAIQETQYFGPGTRLLVL.